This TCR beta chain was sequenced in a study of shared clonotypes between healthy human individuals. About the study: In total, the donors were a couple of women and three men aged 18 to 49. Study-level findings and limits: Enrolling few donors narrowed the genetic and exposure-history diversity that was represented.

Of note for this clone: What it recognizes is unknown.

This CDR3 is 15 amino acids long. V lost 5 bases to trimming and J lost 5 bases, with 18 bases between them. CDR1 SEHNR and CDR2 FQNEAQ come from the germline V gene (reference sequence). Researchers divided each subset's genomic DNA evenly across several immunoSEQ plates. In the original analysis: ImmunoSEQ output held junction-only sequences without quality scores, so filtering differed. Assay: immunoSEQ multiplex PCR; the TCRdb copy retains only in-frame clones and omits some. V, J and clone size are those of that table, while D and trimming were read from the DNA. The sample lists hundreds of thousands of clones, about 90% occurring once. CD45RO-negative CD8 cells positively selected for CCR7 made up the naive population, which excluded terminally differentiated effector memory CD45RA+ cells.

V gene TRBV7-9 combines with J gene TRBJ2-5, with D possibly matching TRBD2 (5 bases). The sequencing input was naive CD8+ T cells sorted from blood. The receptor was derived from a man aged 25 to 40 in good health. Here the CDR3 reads CASSPSDEGRETQYF. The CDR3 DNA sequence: TGTGCCAGCAGCCCGTCCGACGAGGGTCGGGAGACCCAGTACTTC.